This is a list of T cell receptor beta chains from one sample in a study of cytomegalovirus exposure and HLA in healthy donors. The data were produced by immunoSEQ multiplex PCR, yet TCRdb's version contains in-frame clones alone and is incomplete. The table shows 150,000 to 200,000 clones, with 77% occurring only once. Sequenced sample: PBMCs. The receptors were sampled from a woman aged 25 to 45 in good health and CMV-seronegative. Both conserved end residues are part of each CDR3. The order of the fields is J gene, V gene, CDR3 protein.

TRBJ2-1	TRBV2	CASSEKGVLTSAVVLPYNEQFF
TRBJ1-5	TRBV28	CASRYFNSNQPQHF
TRBJ2-5	TRBV6-5	CASQTDSQETQYF
TRBJ1-1	TRBV29-1	CSVDTGVLNTEAFF
TRBJ1-5	TRBV7-9	CASSLDGRGGIQPQHF
TRBJ1-1	TRBV7-9	CASSPWTGARAEAFF
TRBJ1-5	TRBV5-1	CASRPTGRLSNQPQHF
TRBJ1-3	TRBV9	CASSKRTGEGNTIYF
TRBJ1-2	TRBV28	CATRTGGNYGYTF
TRBJ2-1	TRBV10-3	CAIRGATGVADNEQFF
TRBJ1-5	TRBV28	CASSRGGVRNQPQHF
TRBJ2-2	TRBV5-1	CASSLAGGTNTGELFF
TRBJ2-1	TRBV30	CAWSPRTSGDEQFF
TRBJ1-2	TRBV15	CATSRAVGDGYTF
TRBJ1-5	TRBV6-5	CASSYDAGDQPQHF
TRBJ1-3	TRBV7-8	CASSREGVLTLRGNTIYF
TRBJ2-5	TRBV5-4	CASSLELAAETQYF
TRBJ1-1	TRBV6-1	CASSGHTGGAVNPEAFF
TRBJ2-3	TRBV7-2	CASSFGRETDTQYF
TRBJ2-1	TRBV14	CASSQWDRGRTNEQFF
TRBJ2-3	TRBV10-3	CAISESGREVDTQYF
TRBJ1-5	TRBV7-2	CASSLQGGQPQHF
TRBJ1-3	TRBV5-1	CASSLTGQQWGYGNTIYF